This T cell receptor (beta chain) stems from a study of T cells after yellow fever vaccination. Looking at the study overall: Fractions containing few cells were prepared with SMART-Seq v4 Ultra Low Input. General study points: FACS-sorted repertoires could contain abundant clonotypes contaminating from the bulk population.

This clonotype was picked up many times. Its antigen is unknown. A single record per CDR3 protein comes from TCRdb applying MiXCR to the 5' RACE reads. The sample lists about 220,000 distinct CDR3 sequences, 2.5% to 3.5% occurring once. V was cut by 3 bases and J by 6 bases, with 9 bases left in between. Per the germline V gene, CDR1 is SSHAT and CDR2 is FNYEAQ (reference sequence). This CDR3 is 13 amino acids long. The rearrangement uses TRBV7-7 and TRBJ2-1; D remains ambiguous. The sequence derives from a man aged 18-30 years who received the YFV17D yellow fever vaccine. Specimen: CD4+ T cells sorted from PBMCs, collected 10 days after the yellow fever booster vaccination. The CDR3 bases are TGTGCCAGCAGCTTGCACAACTCCAATGAGCAGTTCTTC. Protein: CASSLHNSNEQFF.